This entry lists 9 T cell receptor beta chains sequenced from one sample in a study of cytomegalovirus exposure and HLA in healthy donors. PCR was performed using 60 Vbeta and 13 Jbeta primers. Clones were read by immunoSEQ multiplex PCR, and TCRdb kept only the in-frame ones, dropping some. This table holds some 130,000 clones, 85% to 90% found once. Material: PBMCs. The source is a woman aged 25 to 39 in good health and CMV-seronegative.

J is TRBJ1-6 and V is TRBV18, with 8 bases fitting TRBD1. The CDR3 is made up of 15 amino acids. Germline trimming cut 6 bases from V and 6 bases from J; bases unmatched to any gene: 7. The germline V gene encodes CDR1 KGHSH and CDR2 LQKENI. In nucleotides, the CDR3 is TGTGCCAGCTCCCCGGTTGGACAGGGTAATTCACCCCTCCACTTT. Translation: CASSPVGQGNSPLHF.

The chain uses TRBV9 and TRBJ2-1; 11 bases agree with TRBD1. The CDR3 covers 17 residues. Trimming took 3 bases from V and 6 from J; bases not matched to a gene: 11. Germline-derived CDR1 and CDR2 are SGDLS and YYNGEE. In DNA form, the CDR3 reads TGTGCCAGCAGCGCCTTCGAGGCCGGGACAGGGGGCAATGAGCAGTTCTTC. Translated, it gives CASSAFEAGTGGNEQFF.

The genes are TRBV10-3 and TRBJ2-5; TRBD2 aligns across 7 bases. The J call could be wrong; TRBJ2-7 is a better fit for the DNA end. Germline V lookup: CDR1 ENHRY, CDR2 SYGVKD. The CDR3 loop spans 14 amino acids. DNA of the CDR3: TGTGCCATCAGTGGGGGCGGGGGTTCCTACGAGCAGTACTTC. This sequence encodes CAISGGGGSYEQYF.

Of note for this clone: The germline gene is not matched at one end of the junction; a read error may be the cause. This rearrangement joins TRBV18 to TRBJ2-6; 10 nucleotides line up with TRBD1. Germline V CDR1 and CDR2: KGHSH, LQKENI. The CDR3 length is 17 residues. This CDR3 reads CASSPRQGAPWANVLTF. In DNA form, the CDR3 reads TGTGCTAGCTCACCCCGACAGGGGGCGCCCTGGGCCAACGTCCTGACTTTC.

This rearrangement joins TRBV7-9 to TRBJ2-1, with 12 bases identical to TRBD2. The CDR3 is made up of 15 amino acids. Germline V lookup: CDR1 SEHNR, CDR2 FQNEAQ (reference sequence). Unmatched junction bases numbered 2, after V lost 2 bases and J lost 6 bases. Here the CDR3 reads CASSLRGLAGNEQFF. The CDR3 DNA reads TGTGCCAGCAGCTTAAGGGGACTAGCGGGCAATGAGCAGTTCTTC.

The J gene is TRBJ2-3, the V gene TRBV28, with D unclear. This CDR3 is 12 amino acids long. Germline values: CDR1 MDHEN, CDR2 SYDVKM. V was clipped by 1 base and J by 5 bases, with 4 bases between them. CDR3 in amino acids: CASSLLEDTQYF. In nucleotides, the CDR3 is TGTGCCAGCAGTTTATTAGAAGATACGCAGTATTTT.

CDR3 DNA sequence: TGTGCCAGCAGCTACGGGGGAGGGGATGAGCAGTTCTTC. This encodes CASSYGGGDEQFF. The chain employs TRBV7-9 and TRBJ2-1, with TRBD2 matching 7 bases. V dropped 4 bases and J dropped 8; count of bases not matched to a gene: 5. Germline V gene data show CDR1 as SEHNR and CDR2 as FQNEAQ (reference sequence). The CDR3 covers 13 residues. Combining the CDR3 with reference TRBV7-9 and TRBJ2-1 gives the whole variable domain DTGVSQNPRHKITKRGQNVTFRCDPISEHNRLYWYRQTLGQGPEFLTYFQNEAQLEKSRLLSDRFSAERPKGSFSTLEIQRTEQGDSAMYLCASSYGGGDEQFFGPGTRLTVL.

CDR3 loop: CASSGLSGGQVNEQYF. The CDR3, as DNA: TGTGCCAGCAGTGGATTGTCCGGAGGCCAGGTCAACGAGCAGTACTTC. The chain joins TRBV6-1 to TRBJ2-7; possibly TRBD2 for D (5 bases). This CDR3 contains 16 residues. Deletions cut 4 bases from V and 5 bases from J, with 21 bases between. In germline, CDR1 is MNHNS, CDR2 SASEGT.

This chain joins TRBV27 and TRBJ2-2; possibly TRBD1 for D (5 bases). The CDR3 sequence is 14 residues long. Germline loops: CDR1 MNHEY, CDR2 SMNVEV (reference sequence). The ends were cut back, 3 bases at V and 6 bases at J, with 11 bases in the middle. The CDR3 here is CASSFAGYAGELFF. The CDR3 DNA reads as TGTGCCAGCAGTTTTGCAGGGTATGCCGGGGAGCTGTTTTTT.